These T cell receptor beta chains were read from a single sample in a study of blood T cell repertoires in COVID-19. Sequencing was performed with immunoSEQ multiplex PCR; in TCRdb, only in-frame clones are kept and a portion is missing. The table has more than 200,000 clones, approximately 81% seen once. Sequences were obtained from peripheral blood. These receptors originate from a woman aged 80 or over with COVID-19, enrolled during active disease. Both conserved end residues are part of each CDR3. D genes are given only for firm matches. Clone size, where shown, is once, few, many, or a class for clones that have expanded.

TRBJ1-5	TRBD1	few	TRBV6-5	TGTGCCAGCAGTCGCGGACAGGGTGATCAGCCCCAGCATTTT	CASSRGQGDQPQHF
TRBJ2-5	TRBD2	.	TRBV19	TGTGCCAGTAGAGCGGGGGTAACAGAGACCCAGTACTTC	CASRAGVTETQYF
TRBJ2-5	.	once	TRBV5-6	TGTGCCAGCAGCTTGGGCCAGGGTCGAATAGAGACCCAGTACTTC	CASSLGQGRIETQYF
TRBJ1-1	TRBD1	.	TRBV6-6	TGTGCCAGCAGTTTGACAGGGGGGACTGAAGCTTTCTTT	CASSLTGGTEAFF
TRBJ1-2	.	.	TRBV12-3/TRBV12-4	TGTGCCAGCAGTTTAGGGGGAGACTATGGCTACACCTTC	CASSLGGDYGYTF
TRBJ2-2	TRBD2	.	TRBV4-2	TGTGCCAGCAGTTCGCTAGCGGGGTCCGGGGAGCTGTTTTTT	CASSSLAGSGELFF
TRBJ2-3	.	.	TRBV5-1	TGCGCCAGCAGCTGGGGGGGCGTAAACGATAATACGCAGTATTTT	CASSWGGVNDNTQYF
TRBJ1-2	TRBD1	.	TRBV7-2	TGTGCCAGCAGCTTCCGACAGGGGGGCGGCTATGGCTACACCTTC	CASSFRQGGGYGYTF
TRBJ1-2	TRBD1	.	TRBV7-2	TGTGCCAGCAGCTTTAGTCCCCCACAGGGGGCGCCTACTAACTATGGCTACACCTTC	CASSFSPPQGAPTNYGYTF
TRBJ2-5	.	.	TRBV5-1	TGCGCCAGCAGCTTGGATTCACGGGGAGAGACCCAGTACTTC	CASSLDSRGETQYF
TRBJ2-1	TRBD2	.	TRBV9	TGTGCCAGCAGCGTATCTAGCGGGGGTTTGAATGAGCAGTTCTTC	CASSVSSGGLNEQFF
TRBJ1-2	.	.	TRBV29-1	TGCAGCGTTGAGGCAGCTAACTATGGCTACACCTTC	CSVEAANYGYTF
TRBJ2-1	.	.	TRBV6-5	TGTGCCAGCACCTACTACAATGAGCAGTTCTTC	CASTYYNEQFF
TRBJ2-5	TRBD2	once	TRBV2	TGTGCCAGCAGGGGACTAGAAGAGACCCAGTACTTC	CASRGLEETQYF
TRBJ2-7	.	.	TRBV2	TGTGCCAGCAGAGGGACACGGACCTTGTCCTACGAGCAGTACTTC	CASRGTRTLSYEQYF
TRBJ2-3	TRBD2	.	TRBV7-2	TGTGCCAGCAGCTCCTCTTCGCGGGGGGGCAGGGATACGCAGTATTTT	CASSSSSRGGRDTQYF
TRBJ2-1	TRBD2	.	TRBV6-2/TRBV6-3	TGTGCCAGCAGCCTTAAGGGACTAGCGGGGGTAGTGGCCTACAATGAGCAGTTCTTC	CASSLKGLAGVVAYNEQFF
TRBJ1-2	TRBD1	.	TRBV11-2	TGTGCCAGCAGCTTGACAGGGTCTTATGGCTACACCTTC	CASSLTGSYGYTF
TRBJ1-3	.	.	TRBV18	TGTGCCAGCTCAAGCCAGGGTTACTCAAACACCATATATTTT	CASSSQGYSNTIYF
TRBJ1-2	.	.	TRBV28	TGTGCCAGCAGTTTTGAACAGGGTAACTATGGCTACACCTTC	CASSFEQGNYGYTF
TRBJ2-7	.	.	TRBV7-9	TGTGCCAGCAGGTCCACAGGAAGCTCCTACGAGCAGTACTTC	CASRSTGSSYEQYF
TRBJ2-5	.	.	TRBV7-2	TGTGCCAGCAGCAGAAGGCGGGGGCCGGAGACCCAGTACTTC	CASSRRRGPETQYF
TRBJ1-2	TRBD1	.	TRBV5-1	TGCGCCAGCAGCTACTACGAGACAGGGGAAAGTGGCTACACCTTC	CASSYYETGESGYTF
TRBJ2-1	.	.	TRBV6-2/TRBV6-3	TGTGCCAGCAGTGGACAAGGATTCAATGAGCAGTTCTTC	CASSGQGFNEQFF
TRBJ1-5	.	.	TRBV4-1	TGCGCCAGCAGCCAGAACAGGGCTAATCAGCCCCAGCATTTT	CASSQNRANQPQHF
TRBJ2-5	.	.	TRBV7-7	TGTGCCAGCAGCTTAGGGGGTCGGAGTAGCGTAGAGACCCAGTACTTC	CASSLGGRSSVETQYF
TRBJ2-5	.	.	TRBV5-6	TGTGCCAGCAGCTTGGCCGGCAGCGGGGAGACCCAGTACTTC	CASSLAGSGETQYF
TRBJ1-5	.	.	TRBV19	TGTGCCAGTAGTAAGCAGGGGTTAGGGCAGCCCCAGCATTTT	CASSKQGLGQPQHF
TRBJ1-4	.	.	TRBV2	TGTGCCAGCAGGAGCCGGCTATTAGGGGAGGCTAATGAAAAACTGTTTTTT	CASRSRLLGEANEKLFF
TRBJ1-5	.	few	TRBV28	TGTGCCAGCAGTTTAGCAGGGACCTCGGGGGCCCAGCATTTT	CASSLAGTSGAQHF
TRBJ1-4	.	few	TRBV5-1	TGCGCCAGCAGCTTGAATGGGGGGATTAATGAAAAACTGTTTTTT	CASSLNGGINEKLFF